The sequence of this TCR beta chain was determined in a study of T-cell memory formation after mild COVID-19. Study conclusions and caveats: Researchers found some responding clones in pre-infection memory, a sign that cross-reactive memory joined.

This clonotype appeared a single time. The target antigen is unknown. Germline trimming cut 8 bases from V and 6 bases from J; bases unmatched to any gene: 11. Germline V lookup: CDR1 KGHDR, CDR2 SFDVKD. The CDR3 has 14 amino acids. TCRdb independently ran MiXCR on the 5' RACE reads; one entry per CDR3 protein. Counted here are 350,000 or so distinct CDR3 sequences, approximately 21% occurring once; the ten biggest clones make up around an eighth. The origin of this receptor is an adult woman who had mild COVID-19 (a few samples of this study predate the infection). Cell type and time point are not known. V is TRBV24-1 and J is TRBJ2-7, with 8 nucleotides matching TRBD1. The sequenced sample was PBMCs or a T cell subset sorted from them (not recorded which). The CDR3 reads CATNPGTGGGEQYF. CDR3 nucleotides: TGTGCCACCAACCCCGGGACAGGAGGTGGCGAGCAGTACTTC.